This TCR beta chain was retrieved from a study of shared clonotypes between healthy human individuals (dated by TCRdb to about 2020). A note on the overall study: The cohort comprised two women and a few men aged 18 to 49 years. The study deeply sequenced blood TCR repertoires of about 5 healthy adults to estimate repertoire size and the extent of clonotype sharing between individuals. To increase sequencing depth and limit assay-specific biases, different laboratories used diverse techniques to prepare libraries and sequence TCR repertoires. Per donor, leukapheresis produced somewhere between about 0.8 and 9 billion PBMCs. Overall results and qualifications from the work: Because the study included a small number of donors, the genetic and exposure-history diversity represented was limited. Based on pairwise subsampling, the degree of clonotype sharing among donors was expected to be affected by sequencing depth. Only blood was sampled, and tissue TCR repertoires likely differ from those in blood.

On this clone itself: Its binding antigen is unknown. Base qualities were left out, and no much larger clone turns up one base away.

From a lookup of the germline V gene, CDR1 and CDR2 are SGHAT and FQNNGV. The CDR3 goes from the cysteine to the phenylalanine over 15 residues. Only the CDR3 DNA is retained, 45 bases long and in frame from the first base. The V end loses 4 bases and the J end loses 0 bases, and a stretch of 13 bases separates them. Healthy HIV-negative adults with no recently reported acute infections or vaccinations were included as donors. Only Caucasian adults living in Nashville, Tennessee, USA were represented among the donors. For unsorted samples, about 90 million PBMCs were counted and genomic DNA was extracted with the QIAamp DNA Blood Mini kit. After blood collection by leukapheresis, PBMCs were isolated using Ficoll-Histopaque density gradient centrifugation and then cryopreserved in the vapor phase of liquid nitrogen. TCR CDR3 regions were amplified from genomic DNA by multiplex PCR using the deep immunoSEQ assay. For each cell subset, the extracted genomic DNA was distributed evenly across all wells of several immunoSEQ 96-well plates, and each plate served as one replicate. For unsorted PBMC, 300 ng genomic DNA, equal to about 29,000 T cell genomes, was loaded into each replicate PCR. Genomic DNA from unsorted PBMC was sequenced over ten immunoSEQ deep assay plates. The purified libraries were quantified using a Qubit 3.0 fluorometer, sized with a Bioanalyzer 2100, and then quantified again using the KAPA Library Quantification kit. Each immunoSEQ 96-well plate was sequenced on its own single-read 150-cycle Illumina NextSeq 550 flow cell. Turning to the authors' computational methods: Because the immunoSEQ output included only junctional sequences and no quality scores, the filtering could not be the same as the filtering used for full-length reads. Sequences were annotated with PyIR, a Python wrapper for IgBLAST v1.9, using IMGT germline references to assign V/J genes and CDR3. Reads with weak V/J assignments (E-value above 1e-6), missing CDR3, stop codons, out-of-frame junctions, or ambiguous translated residues were removed. V3J clonotypes were defined as sequences sharing an identical inferred V gene, J gene, and CDR3 amino acid sequence. The percentage overlap between two repertoires was calculated by dividing the number of shared unique clonotypes by the size of the smaller repertoire. Three approaches were used to assess repertoire richness: RTK rarefaction, the Chao1 estimator, and Recon v2.1 estimates of unobserved clonotypes. TCRdb holds this immuneACCESS table with in-frame rearrangements only. Some clones are missing; in checked studies, unresolved V genes explain under half, and the rest has no known cause. That table gives V, J and clone size, and the DNA gave D and trimming. The sample has some 500,000 clones on record, roughly three quarters of them singletons. The ten top clones hold about 12% of the sample.

The sample comprised PBMCs. This TCR was sampled from a woman aged 40 to 50 in good health. Some clones in this sample may be carry-over from other donors' samples. The chain uses TRBV11-2 and TRBJ2-7; the D gene is unclear. The DNA sequence is given as TGTGCCAGCAGCTCCGTAGCCCACAGCTCCTACGAGCAGTACTTC. It is translated as CASSSVAHSSYEQYF.